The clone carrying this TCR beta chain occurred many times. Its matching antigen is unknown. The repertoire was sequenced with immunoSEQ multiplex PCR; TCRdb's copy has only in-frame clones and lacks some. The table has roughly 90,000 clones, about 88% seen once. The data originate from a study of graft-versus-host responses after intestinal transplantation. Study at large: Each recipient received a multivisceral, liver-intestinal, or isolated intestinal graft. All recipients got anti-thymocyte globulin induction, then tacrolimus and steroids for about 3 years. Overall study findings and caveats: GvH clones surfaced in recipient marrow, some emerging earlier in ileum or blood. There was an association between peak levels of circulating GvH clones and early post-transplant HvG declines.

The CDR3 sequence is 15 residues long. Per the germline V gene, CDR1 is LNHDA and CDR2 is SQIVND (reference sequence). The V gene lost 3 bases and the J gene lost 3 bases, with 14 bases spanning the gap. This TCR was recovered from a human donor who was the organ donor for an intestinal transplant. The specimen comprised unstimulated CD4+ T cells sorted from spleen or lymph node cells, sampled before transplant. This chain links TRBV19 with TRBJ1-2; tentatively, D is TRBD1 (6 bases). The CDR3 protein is CASSMDGGLYYGYTF. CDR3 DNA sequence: TGTGCCAGTAGTATGGACGGGGGGCTGTACTATGGCTACACCTTC.